This TCR beta chain stems from a study of cytomegalovirus exposure and HLA in healthy donors. The CDR3 is made up of 14 amino acids. Germline V gives CDR1 MDHEN, CDR2 SYDVKM. V gave up 7 bases and J gave up 4 bases, with 14 bases separating them. Use of 60 Vbeta and 13 Jbeta primers characterized the PCR. Using immunoSEQ multiplex PCR, the repertoire was profiled, and TCRdb retains in-frame clones only, with some absent. The sample table sets out 130,000 or so clones. The sample was PBMCs. The chain couples TRBV28 to TRBJ1-5; D not resolved. This receptor was obtained from a middle-aged woman in good health and CMV-seropositive. The chain's CDR3 is CASNQEVGNQPQHF. CDR3 in DNA: TGTGCCAGCAATCAGGAGGTTGGGAATCAGCCCCAGCATTTT.